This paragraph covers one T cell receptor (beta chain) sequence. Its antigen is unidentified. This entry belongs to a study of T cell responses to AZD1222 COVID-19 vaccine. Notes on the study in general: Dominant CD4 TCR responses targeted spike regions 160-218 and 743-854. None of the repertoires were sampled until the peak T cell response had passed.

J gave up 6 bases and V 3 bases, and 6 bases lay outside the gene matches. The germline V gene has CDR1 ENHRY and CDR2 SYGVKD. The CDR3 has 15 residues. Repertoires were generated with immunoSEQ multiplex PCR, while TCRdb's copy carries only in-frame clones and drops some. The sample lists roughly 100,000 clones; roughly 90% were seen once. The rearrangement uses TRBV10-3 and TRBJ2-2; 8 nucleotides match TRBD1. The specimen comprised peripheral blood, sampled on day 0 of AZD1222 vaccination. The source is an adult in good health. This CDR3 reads CAISDRGRGAGELFF. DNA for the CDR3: TGTGCCATCAGTGACAGGGGGCGCGGGGCCGGGGAGCTGTTTTTT.